Given below is one T cell receptor beta chain in context. The data originate from a study of blood T cell repertoires in COVID-19. Study overall: The samples span acute and convalescent COVID-19 from the United States, Italy and Spain. PBMCs, B-cell-depleted T cells, or T cells were the source of the cDNA or gDNA that made up the material.

Original analysis: Nucleated cell number was recorded as an estimate derived from reference gene primer amplification. Clones were read by immunoSEQ multiplex PCR, and TCRdb kept only the in-frame ones, dropping some. That table is the source of V, J and clone size, and D and trimming were worked out from the DNA. This table holds over 55,000 clones, 82% found once. Trimming removed 1 base from V and 3 bases from J, with 11 bases in between. The CDR3 spans 15 residues. The germline V gene has CDR1 MNHNS and CDR2 SASEGT. The genes are TRBV6-1 and TRBJ2-3, with a possible D match to TRBD1 (6 bases). The clonotype comes from a woman between 55 and 75 years old with acute or convalescent COVID-19. The material sequenced was peripheral blood. The CDR3 protein is CASSEVGAMTDTQYF. The DNA of the CDR3 is TGTGCCAGCAGTGAAGTGGGGGCGATGACAGATACGCAGTATTTT.